Following are 20 T cell receptor beta chains from one sample sequenced in a study of beta chain features in type 1 diabetes. Expressed TCRB transcripts were sequenced, since all the RNA that had been isolated was reverse transcribed. This table comes from immunoSEQ multiplex PCR, and its TCRdb copy is limited to in-frame clones, with some not included. The data hold approximately 470,000 clones, with 30% observed a single time. Sample: naive CD4+ T cells from blood. All receptors come from a man younger than 35 in good health.

The V call is TRBV10-3, the J call TRBJ2-1, with D possibly matching TRBD1 (6 bases). The CDR3 is 14 amino acids. In germline, CDR1 is ENHRY, CDR2 SYGVKD. Trimming stripped 6 bases from V and 2 bases from J, with 11 bases between. CDR3 loop: CAIRQGNTYNEQFF. The CDR3 bases are TGTGCCATCAGGCAGGGGAACACCTACAATGAGCAGTTCTTC.

The gene calls are TRBV30 and TRBJ1-5; TRBD1 aligns across 7 bases. Germline trimming cut 0 bases from V and 6 bases from J; bases unmatched to any gene: 5. The germline CDR1 and CDR2 sequences are GTSNPN and SVGIG (reference sequence). This CDR3 is built from 14 residues. DNA of the CDR3: TGTGCCTGGAGTGTTACAGGGGTACTTCAGCCCCAGCATTTT. Protein sequence: CAWSVTGVLQPQHF.

This clone has only one observation. The chain joins TRBV30 to TRBJ2-7, with 13 bases matching TRBD2. The CDR3 is 15 residues long. Per the germline V gene, CDR1 is GTSNPN and CDR2 is SVGIG (reference sequence). With V trimmed by 4 bases and J by 4 bases, 7 bases remained unmatched. In nucleotides, the CDR3 is TGTGCCTGGACGCCGTGGACTAGCGGGAGATACGAGCAGTACTTC. Translation gives CAWTPWTSGRYEQYF.

The rearrangement joins TRBV7-8 to TRBJ2-3, with D hard to call. CDR1 and CDR2 (germline): SGHVS, FQNEAQ. The ends were cut back, 4 bases at V and 2 bases at J, with 10 bases in the middle. The CDR3 spans 14 residues. The CDR3 DNA reads as TGTGCCAGCAGCTGGGTCCCCACCACAGATACGCAGTATTTT. Translating it yields CASSWVPTTDTQYF. Variable domain in full (rest from reference TRBV7-8 and TRBJ2-3): GAGVSQSPRYKVAKRGQDVALRCDPISGHVSLFWYQQALGQGPEFLTYFQNEAQLDKSGLPSDRFFAERPEGSVSTLKIQRTQQEDSAVYLCASSWVPTTDTQYFGPGTRLTVL.

This clone has just a few counts. V is TRBV12-5 and J is TRBJ2-3, with D unclear. Trimming took off 2 bases at V and 13 bases at J, with 10 bases between the two ends. The CDR3 loop spans 11 amino acids. Per germline, CDR1 LGHNT and CDR2 FRNRAP. The DNA of the CDR3 is TGTGCTAGTGGTTTGCCGTTCCAGGAGTATTTT. It encodes CASGLPFQEYF.

The V gene is TRBV10-3, the J gene TRBJ2-7; no clear D. V was clipped by 3 bases and J by 2 bases, with 8 bases between them. The germline V gene has CDR1 ENHRY and CDR2 SYGVKD. The CDR3 consists of 13 residues. The CDR3 sequence: CAISDWRTYEQYF. CDR3 bases: TGTGCCATCAGTGATTGGCGAACCTACGAGCAGTACTTC.

V usage is TRBV9 and J usage is TRBJ2-1; D is uncertain. This CDR3 has 15 residues. Trimming stripped 4 bases from V and 7 bases from J, with 18 bases between. Germline V lookup: CDR1 SGDLS, CDR2 YYNGEE. The CDR3 DNA sequence: TGTGCCAGCAGCATATCCCACCGTTTTGGGAATGAGCAGTTCTTC. Its translation is CASSISHRFGNEQFF. Full variable domain (remainder filled in from reference TRBV9 and TRBJ2-1): DSGVTQTPKHLITATGQRVTLRCSPRSGDLSVYWYQQSLDQGLQFLIQYYNGEERAKGNILERFSAQQFPDLHSELNLSSLELGDSALYFCASSISHRFGNEQFFGPGTRLTVL.

The chain's CDR3 is CASSQALQNGRDTQYF. The CDR3 bases are TGCGCCAGCAGCCAAGCATTACAGAACGGGAGGGATACGCAGTATTTT. J is TRBJ2-3 and V is TRBV4-3; 7 bases line up with TRBD2. The germline CDR1 and CDR2 sequences are LGHNA and YSLEER. V gave up 1 base and J gave up 6 bases; unmatched junction bases: 10. The CDR3 has 16 residues.

This chain joins TRBV11-2 and TRBJ2-1; 10 nucleotides align to TRBD2. Germline CDR1 is SGHAT and CDR2 is FQNNGV. The CDR3 extends over 17 amino acids. Unmatched junction bases numbered 3, after V lost 1 base and J lost 0 bases. The CDR3: CASSLVLAGRSYNEQFF. DNA for the CDR3: TGTGCCAGCAGCTTAGTACTAGCGGGACGCTCCTACAATGAGCAGTTCTTC.

The V gene is TRBV4-1, the J gene TRBJ2-2, with TRBD2 identical over 10 bases. CDR1 and CDR2 (germline): MGHRA, YSYEKL. The CDR3 totals 15 residues. After removal of 4 bases from V and 3 bases from J, the junction contained 2 bases not matched to a gene. This CDR3 reads CASSPGLAYTGELFF. The CDR3 DNA reads TGCGCCAGCAGCCCGGGACTAGCGTACACCGGGGAGCTGTTTTTT.

This clone was detected only a few times. The rearrangement uses TRBV5-1 and TRBJ2-5, with 8 nucleotides matching TRBD1. This CDR3 is built from 15 residues. V shed 4 bases, J shed 6 bases, and the junction held 11 bases outside the gene matches. CDR1 SGHRS and CDR2 YFSETQ come from the germline V gene. CDR3 amino acids: CASSPIRQGIKTQYF. The CDR3 nucleotides read TGCGCCAGCAGCCCCATCCGACAGGGGATCAAGACCCAGTACTTC.

This clone came up a few times. The chain couples TRBV2 to TRBJ1-1; D is perhaps TRBD1 (6 bases). This CDR3 spans 13 amino acids. V lost 6 bases to trimming and J lost 3 bases, with 11 bases between them. The germline gives CDR1 SNHLY, CDR2 FYNNEI. CDR3 bases: TGTGCCAGCAGCCAGAACAGGGACACTGAAGCTTTCTTT. It yields the protein CASSQNRDTEAFF.

The chain links TRBV7-2 to TRBJ2-5; D gene uncertain. The germline CDR1 and CDR2 sequences are SGHTA and FQGNSA. The V end was cut by 5 bases, the J end by 5 bases, with 9 bases between. The CDR3 spans 12 residues. CDR3 region: CASSGQRETQYF. The CDR3 DNA sequence: TGTGCCAGCAGCGGTCAAAGGGAGACCCAGTACTTC.

This chain connects TRBV27 to TRBJ2-7; no firm D call. Trimming shortened V by 2 bases and J by 2 bases, and 13 bases separated the two germline ends. From germline, CDR1 is MNHEY and CDR2 SMNVEV (reference sequence). This CDR3 contains 15 residues. The chain's CDR3 is CASSLVSTPAYEQYF. The DNA for the CDR3 is TGTGCCAGCAGTTTAGTCTCTACACCGGCCTACGAGCAGTACTTC.

This chain joins TRBV30 and TRBJ1-1; 9 nucleotides align to TRBD1. J lost 7 bases, V lost 5 bases, and 5 bases had no gene match. This CDR3 spans 12 amino acids. The germline gives CDR1 GTSNPN, CDR2 SVGIG (reference sequence). Here the CDR3 DNA reads TGTGCCTGGGGGGACAGGGTCAGTGAAGCTTTCTTT. This sequence encodes CAWGDRVSEAFF.

The rearrangement joins TRBV10-3 to TRBJ1-2, with unresolved D. Germline V lookup: CDR1 ENHRY, CDR2 SYGVKD. Trimming shortened V by 0 bases and J by 4 bases, and 15 bases separated the two germline ends. The CDR3 is made up of 16 amino acids. The CDR3, as DNA: TGTGCCATCAGTGAGTCGAGACGACAAGGTGGCTATGGCTACACCTTC. Translation gives CAISESRRQGGYGYTF.

This clone was observed a few times. This chain uses TRBV30 with TRBJ2-3, with TRBD2 matching 12 bases. V shed 5 bases and J 2 bases; nucleotides not matched to a gene: 11. The CDR3 extends over 17 amino acids. Looked up from germline, CDR1 is GTSNPN and CDR2 is SVGIG (reference sequence). Written as DNA, the CDR3 is TGTGCCTGGGACCAGGATCCTAGCGGGAGGGCCACAGATACGCAGTATTTT. Translation: CAWDQDPSGRATDTQYF. Complete variable domain (other parts from reference TRBV30 and TRBJ2-3): SQTIHQWPATLVQPVGSPLSLECTVEGTSNPNLYWYRQAAGRGLQLLFYSVGIGQISSEVPQNLSASRPQDRQFILSSKKLLLSDSGFYLCAWDQDPSGRATDTQYFGPGTRLTVL.

This clone was seen only a few times. This chain uses TRBV5-1 with TRBJ2-1; D may be TRBD1 or TRBD2 (5 bases each). There are 15 residues in the CDR3. Trimming removed 4 bases from V and 3 bases from J, with 14 bases in between. Per germline, CDR1 SGHRS and CDR2 YFSETQ. CDR3 residues: CASSPTGGVYNEQFF. Here the CDR3 DNA reads TGCGCCAGCAGCCCGACTGGGGGTGTCTACAATGAGCAGTTCTTC. Full variable domain (rest looked up from reference TRBV5-1 and TRBJ2-1): KAGVTQTPRYLIKTRGQQVTLSCSPISGHRSVSWYQQTPGQGLQFLFEYFSETQRNKGNFPGRFSGRQFSNSRSEMNVSTLELGDSALYLCASSPTGGVYNEQFFGPGTRLTVL.

This clone was counted only a few times. The chain employs TRBV29-1 and TRBJ2-3; perhaps D is TRBD1 or TRBD2 (5 bases each). V lost 1 base, J lost 6 bases, and 11 bases lay in between. CDR1 is SQVTM and CDR2 is ANQGSEA in the germline V gene. The CDR3 runs 13 residues. The CDR3 DNA follows: TGCAGCGTTGAAGGGGCAGGGACCGATACGCAGTATTTT. Translating gives CSVEGAGTDTQYF.

Only a few counts were recorded for this clone. This rearrangement joins TRBV9 to TRBJ1-1; D unresolved. Per the germline V gene, CDR1 is SGDLS and CDR2 is YYNGEE. V shed 0 bases and J shed 1 base, with 4 bases lying between them. The CDR3 covers 13 residues. The CDR3 region has the DNA TGTGCCAGCAGCGTAGCCACGAACACTGAAGCTTTCTTT. It is translated as CASSVATNTEAFF.